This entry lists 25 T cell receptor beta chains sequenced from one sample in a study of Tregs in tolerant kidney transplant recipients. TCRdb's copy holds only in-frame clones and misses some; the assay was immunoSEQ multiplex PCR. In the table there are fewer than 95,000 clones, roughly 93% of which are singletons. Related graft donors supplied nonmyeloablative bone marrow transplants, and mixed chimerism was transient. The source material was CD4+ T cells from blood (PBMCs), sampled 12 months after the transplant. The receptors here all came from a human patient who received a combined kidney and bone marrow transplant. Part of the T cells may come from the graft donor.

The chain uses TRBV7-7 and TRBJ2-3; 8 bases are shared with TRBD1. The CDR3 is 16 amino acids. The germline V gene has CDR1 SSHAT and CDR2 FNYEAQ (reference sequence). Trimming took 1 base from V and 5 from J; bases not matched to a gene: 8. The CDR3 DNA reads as TGTGCCAGCAGCTTAGGGTCGGGACAGGCAGGAGATACGCAGTATTTT. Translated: CASSLGSGQAGDTQYF.

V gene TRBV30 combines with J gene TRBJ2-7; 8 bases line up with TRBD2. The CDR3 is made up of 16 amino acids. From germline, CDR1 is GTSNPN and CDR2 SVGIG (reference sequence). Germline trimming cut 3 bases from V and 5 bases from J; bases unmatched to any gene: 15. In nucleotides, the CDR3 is TGTGCCTGGAGGGTGGCGGGAGGAGGAATTTTGGACGAGCAGTACTTC. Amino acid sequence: CAWRVAGGGILDEQYF. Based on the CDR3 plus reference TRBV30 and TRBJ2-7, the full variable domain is SQTIHQWPATLVQPVGSPLSLECTVEGTSNPNLYWYRQAAGRGLQLLFYSVGIGQISSEVPQNLSASRPQDRQFILSSKKLLLSDSGFYLCAWRVAGGGILDEQYFGPGTRLTVT.

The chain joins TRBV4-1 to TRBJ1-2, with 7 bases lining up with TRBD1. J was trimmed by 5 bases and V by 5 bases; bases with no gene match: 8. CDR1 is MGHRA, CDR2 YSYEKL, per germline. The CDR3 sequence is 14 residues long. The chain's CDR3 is CASSKPGQHYGYTF. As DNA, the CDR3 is TGCGCCAGCAGCAAACCGGGACAGCATTATGGCTACACCTTC.

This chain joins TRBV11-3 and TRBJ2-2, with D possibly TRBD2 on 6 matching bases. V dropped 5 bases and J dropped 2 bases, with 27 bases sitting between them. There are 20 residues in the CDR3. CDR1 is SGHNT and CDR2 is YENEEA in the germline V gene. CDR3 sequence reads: CASSQGMHGGLLRNTGELFF. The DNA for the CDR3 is TGTGCCAGCAGCCAAGGTATGCATGGAGGGCTCCTCCGCAACACCGGGGAGCTGTTTTTT.

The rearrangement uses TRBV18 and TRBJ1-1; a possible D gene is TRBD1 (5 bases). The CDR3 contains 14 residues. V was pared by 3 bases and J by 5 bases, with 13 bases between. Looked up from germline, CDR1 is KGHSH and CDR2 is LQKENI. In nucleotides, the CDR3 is TGTGCCAGCTCACCGCTTACAGGTTTAACTGAAGCTTTCTTT. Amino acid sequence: CASSPLTGLTEAFF.

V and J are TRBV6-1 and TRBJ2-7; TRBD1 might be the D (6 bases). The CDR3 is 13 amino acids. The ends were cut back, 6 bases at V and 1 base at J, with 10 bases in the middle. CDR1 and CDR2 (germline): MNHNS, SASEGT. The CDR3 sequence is CASRGTNSYEQYF. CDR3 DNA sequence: TGTGCCAGCAGGGGGACAAATTCCTACGAGCAGTACTTC.

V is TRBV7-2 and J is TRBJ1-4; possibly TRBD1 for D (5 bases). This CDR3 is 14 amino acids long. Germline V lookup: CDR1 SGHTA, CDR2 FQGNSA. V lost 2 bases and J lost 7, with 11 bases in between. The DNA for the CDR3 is TGTGCCAGCAGCTTATGGCGGGGGAGTGAAAAACTGTTTTTT. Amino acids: CASSLWRGSEKLFF.

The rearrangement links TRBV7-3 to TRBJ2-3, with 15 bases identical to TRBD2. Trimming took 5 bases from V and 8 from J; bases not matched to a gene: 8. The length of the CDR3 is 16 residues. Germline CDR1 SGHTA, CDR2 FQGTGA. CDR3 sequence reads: CASSMGLAGGQGTQYF. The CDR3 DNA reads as TGTGCCAGCAGCATGGGACTAGCGGGGGGACAGGGTACGCAGTATTTT.

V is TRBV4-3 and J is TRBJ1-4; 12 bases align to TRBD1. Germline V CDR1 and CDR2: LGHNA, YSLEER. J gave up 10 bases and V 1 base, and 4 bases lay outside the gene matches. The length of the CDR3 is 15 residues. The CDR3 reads CASSQAGTGGGKLFF. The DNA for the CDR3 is TGCGCCAGCAGCCAAGCCGGGACAGGGGGCGGAAAACTGTTTTTT.

For the CDR3, the DNA is TGCAGTGCCGACAGGGTGCGGGGCTACACCTTC. Its protein product is CSADRVRGYTF. V is TRBV20-1 and J is TRBJ1-2; 7 bases agree with TRBD1. V lost 6 bases and J lost 8; bases outside the gene matches: 6. CDR1 is DFQATT and CDR2 is SNEGSKA in the germline V gene (reference sequence). This CDR3 is 11 amino acids long.

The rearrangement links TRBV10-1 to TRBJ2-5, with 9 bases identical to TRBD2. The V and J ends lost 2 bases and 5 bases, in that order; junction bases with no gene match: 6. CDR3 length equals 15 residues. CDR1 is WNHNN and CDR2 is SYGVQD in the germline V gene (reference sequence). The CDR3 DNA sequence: TGCGCCAGCAGTGAGAGGCGGGGGGGCGGGGAGACCCAGTACTTC. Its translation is CASSERRGGGETQYF.

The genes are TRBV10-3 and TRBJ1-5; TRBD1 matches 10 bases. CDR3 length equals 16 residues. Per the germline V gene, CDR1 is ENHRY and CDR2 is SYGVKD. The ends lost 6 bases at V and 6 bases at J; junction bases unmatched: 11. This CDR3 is CAISEPFGTGVQPQHF. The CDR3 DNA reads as TGTGCCATCAGCGAACCCTTCGGGACAGGGGTTCAGCCCCAGCATTTT.

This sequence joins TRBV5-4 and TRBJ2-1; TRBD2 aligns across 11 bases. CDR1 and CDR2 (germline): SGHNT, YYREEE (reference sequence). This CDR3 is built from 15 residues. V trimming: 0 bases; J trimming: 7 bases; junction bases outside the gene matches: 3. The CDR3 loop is CASSLVGLAANEQFF. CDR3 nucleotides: TGTGCCAGCAGCTTGGTGGGACTAGCGGCGAATGAGCAGTTCTTC.

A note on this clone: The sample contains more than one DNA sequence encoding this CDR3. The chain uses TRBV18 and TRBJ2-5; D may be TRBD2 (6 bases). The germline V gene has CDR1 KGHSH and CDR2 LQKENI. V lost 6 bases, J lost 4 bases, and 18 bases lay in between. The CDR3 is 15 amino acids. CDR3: CASSPSSLARETQYF. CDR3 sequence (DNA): TGTGCCAGCTCGCCGTCGTCGCTAGCGCGAGAGACCCAGTACTTC. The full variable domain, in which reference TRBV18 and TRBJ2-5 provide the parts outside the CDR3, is NAGVMQNPRHLVRRRGQEARLRCSPMKGHSHVYWYRQLPEEGLKFMVYLQKENIIDESGMPKERFSAEFPKEGPSILRIQQVVRGDSAAYFCASSPSSLARETQYFGPGTRLLVL.

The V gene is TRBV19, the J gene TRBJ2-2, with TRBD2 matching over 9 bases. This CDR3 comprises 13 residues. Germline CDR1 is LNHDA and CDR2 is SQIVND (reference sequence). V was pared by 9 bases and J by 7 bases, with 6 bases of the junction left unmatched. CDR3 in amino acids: CASLAGRDGELFF. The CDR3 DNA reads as TGTGCCAGCCTAGCGGGGAGAGACGGGGAGCTGTTTTTT.

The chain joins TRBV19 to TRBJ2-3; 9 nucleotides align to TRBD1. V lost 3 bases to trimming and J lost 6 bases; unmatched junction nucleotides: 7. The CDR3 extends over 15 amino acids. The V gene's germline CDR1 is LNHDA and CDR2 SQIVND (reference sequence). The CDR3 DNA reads TGTGCCAGTAGTATTGGGGACAGGGAGAGGGATACGCAGTATTTT. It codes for CASSIGDRERDTQYF. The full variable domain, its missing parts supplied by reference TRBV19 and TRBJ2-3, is DGGITQSPKYLFRKEGQNVTLSCEQNLNHDAMYWYRQDPGQGLRLIYYSQIVNDFQKGDIAEGYSVSREKKESFPLTVTSAQKNPTAFYLCASSIGDRERDTQYFGPGTRLTVL.

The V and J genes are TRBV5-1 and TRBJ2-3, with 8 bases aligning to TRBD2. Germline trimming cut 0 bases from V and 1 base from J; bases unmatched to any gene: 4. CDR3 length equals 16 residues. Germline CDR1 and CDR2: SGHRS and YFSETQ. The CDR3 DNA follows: TGCGCCAGCAGCTTGGTAGCGGGATTCGGCACAGATACGCAGTATTTT. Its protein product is CASSLVAGFGTDTQYF. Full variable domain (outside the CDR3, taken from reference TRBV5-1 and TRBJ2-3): KAGVTQTPRYLIKTRGQQVTLSCSPISGHRSVSWYQQTPGQGLQFLFEYFSETQRNKGNFPGRFSGRQFSNSRSEMNVSTLELGDSALYLCASSLVAGFGTDTQYFGPGTRLTVL.

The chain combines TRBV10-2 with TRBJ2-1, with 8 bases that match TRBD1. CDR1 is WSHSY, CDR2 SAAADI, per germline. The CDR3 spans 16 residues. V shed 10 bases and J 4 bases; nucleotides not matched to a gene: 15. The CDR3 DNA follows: TGCGCCATCAGGAGCCTCCGGGACAGGAGGTACAATGAGCAGTTCTTC. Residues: CAIRSLRDRRYNEQFF.

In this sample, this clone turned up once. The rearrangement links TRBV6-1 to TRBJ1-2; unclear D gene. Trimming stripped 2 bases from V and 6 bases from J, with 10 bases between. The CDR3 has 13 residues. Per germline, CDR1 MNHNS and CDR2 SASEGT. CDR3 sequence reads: CASSESRFHGYTF. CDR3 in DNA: TGTGCCAGCAGTGAAAGCCGGTTTCATGGCTACACCTTC.

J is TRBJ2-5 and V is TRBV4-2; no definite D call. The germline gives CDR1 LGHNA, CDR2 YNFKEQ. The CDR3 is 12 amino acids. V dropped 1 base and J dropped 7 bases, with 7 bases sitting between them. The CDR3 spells CASSQGSVTQYF. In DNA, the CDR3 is TGTGCCAGCAGCCAAGGCTCGGTGACCCAGTACTTC.

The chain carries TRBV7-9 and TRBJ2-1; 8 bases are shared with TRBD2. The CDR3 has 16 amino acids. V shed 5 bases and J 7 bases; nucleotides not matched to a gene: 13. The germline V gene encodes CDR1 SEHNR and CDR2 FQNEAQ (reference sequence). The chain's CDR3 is CASSHSRGGMTNEQFF. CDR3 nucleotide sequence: TGTGCCAGCAGCCACTCCCGGGGGGGGATGACTAATGAGCAGTTCTTC.

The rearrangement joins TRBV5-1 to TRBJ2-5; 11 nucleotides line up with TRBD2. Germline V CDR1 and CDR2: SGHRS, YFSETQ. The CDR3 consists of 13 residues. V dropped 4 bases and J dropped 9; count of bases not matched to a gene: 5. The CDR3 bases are TGCGCCAGCAGCCCCCCTAGCGGGGGGTCCCAGTACTTC. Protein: CASSPPSGGSQYF.

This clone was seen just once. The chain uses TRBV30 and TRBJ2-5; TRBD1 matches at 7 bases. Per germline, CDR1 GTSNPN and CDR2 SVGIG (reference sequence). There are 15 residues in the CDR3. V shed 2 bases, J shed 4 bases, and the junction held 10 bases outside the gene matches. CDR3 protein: CAWSQGQPKRETQYF. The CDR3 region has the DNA TGTGCCTGGAGTCAGGGACAGCCGAAACGAGAGACCCAGTACTTC.

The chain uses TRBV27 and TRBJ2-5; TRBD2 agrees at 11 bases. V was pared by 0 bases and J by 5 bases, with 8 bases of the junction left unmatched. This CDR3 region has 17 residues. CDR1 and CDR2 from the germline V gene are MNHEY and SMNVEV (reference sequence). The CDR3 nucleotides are TGTGCCAGCAGTTTATCGCCTACTAGCGGGGGTCAGGAGACCCAGTACTTC. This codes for CASSLSPTSGGQETQYF.

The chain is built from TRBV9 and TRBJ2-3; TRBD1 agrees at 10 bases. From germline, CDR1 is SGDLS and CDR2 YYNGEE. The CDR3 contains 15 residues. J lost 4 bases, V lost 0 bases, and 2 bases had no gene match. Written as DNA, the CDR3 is TGTGCCAGCAGCGTAGCGACAGGGGGCGCAGATACGCAGTATTTT. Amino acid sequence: CASSVATGGADTQYF.